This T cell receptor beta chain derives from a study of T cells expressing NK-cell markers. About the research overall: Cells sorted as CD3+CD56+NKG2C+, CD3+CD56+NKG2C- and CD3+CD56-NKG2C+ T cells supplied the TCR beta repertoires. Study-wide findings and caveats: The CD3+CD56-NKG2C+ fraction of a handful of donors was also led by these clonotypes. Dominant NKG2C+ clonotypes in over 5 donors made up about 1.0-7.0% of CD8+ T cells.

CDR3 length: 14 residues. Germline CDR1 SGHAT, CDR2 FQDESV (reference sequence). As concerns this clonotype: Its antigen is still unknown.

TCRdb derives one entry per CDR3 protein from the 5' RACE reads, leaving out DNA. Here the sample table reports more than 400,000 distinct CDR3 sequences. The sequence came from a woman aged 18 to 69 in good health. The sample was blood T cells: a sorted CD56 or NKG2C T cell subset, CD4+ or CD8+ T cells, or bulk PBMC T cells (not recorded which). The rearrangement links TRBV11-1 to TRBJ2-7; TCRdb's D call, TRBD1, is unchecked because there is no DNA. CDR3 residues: CASTQGGDSYEQYF.